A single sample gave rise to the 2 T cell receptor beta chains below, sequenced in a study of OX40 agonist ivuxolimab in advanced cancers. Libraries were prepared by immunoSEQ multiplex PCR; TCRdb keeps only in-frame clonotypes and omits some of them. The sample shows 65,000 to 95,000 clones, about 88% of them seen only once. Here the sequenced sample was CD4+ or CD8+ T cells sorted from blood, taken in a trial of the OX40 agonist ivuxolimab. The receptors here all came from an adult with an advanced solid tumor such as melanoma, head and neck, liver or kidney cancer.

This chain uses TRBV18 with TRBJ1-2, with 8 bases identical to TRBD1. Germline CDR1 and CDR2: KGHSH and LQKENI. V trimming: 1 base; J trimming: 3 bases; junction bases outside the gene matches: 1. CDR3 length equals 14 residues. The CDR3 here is CASSPQQGDYGYTF. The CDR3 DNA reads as TGTGCCAGCTCACCACAACAGGGGGACTATGGCTACACCTTC. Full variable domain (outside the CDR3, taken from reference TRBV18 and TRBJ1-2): NAGVMQNPRHLVRRRGQEARLRCSPMKGHSHVYWYRQLPEEGLKFMVYLQKENIIDESGMPKERFSAEFPKEGPSILRIQQVVRGDSAAYFCASSPQQGDYGYTFGSGTRLTVV.

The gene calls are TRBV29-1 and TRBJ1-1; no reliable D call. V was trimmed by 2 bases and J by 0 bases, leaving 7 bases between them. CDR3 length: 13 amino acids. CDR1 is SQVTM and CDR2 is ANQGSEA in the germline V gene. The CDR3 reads CSVERSMNTEAFF. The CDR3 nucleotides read TGCAGCGTTGAAAGGTCGATGAACACTGAAGCTTTCTTT.